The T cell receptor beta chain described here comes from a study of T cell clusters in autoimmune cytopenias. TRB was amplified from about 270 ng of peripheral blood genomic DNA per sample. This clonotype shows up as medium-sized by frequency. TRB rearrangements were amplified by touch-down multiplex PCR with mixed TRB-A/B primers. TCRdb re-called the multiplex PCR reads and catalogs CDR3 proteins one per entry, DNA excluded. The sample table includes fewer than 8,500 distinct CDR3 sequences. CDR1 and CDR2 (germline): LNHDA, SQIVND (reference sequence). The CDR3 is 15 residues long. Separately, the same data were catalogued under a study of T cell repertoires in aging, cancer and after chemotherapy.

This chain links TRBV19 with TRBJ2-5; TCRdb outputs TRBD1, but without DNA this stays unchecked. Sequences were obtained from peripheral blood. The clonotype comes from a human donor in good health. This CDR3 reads CASSMSQGAGETQYF.